What follows describes a single T cell receptor (beta chain). The antigen remains unidentified. These data are taken from a study of graft-versus-host responses after intestinal transplantation. Study in general: Recipients got multivisceral, liver-intestinal, or isolated intestinal transplants. The whole recipient group had anti-thymocyte globulin induction followed by tacrolimus and steroids for about three years.

The CDR3 extends over 12 amino acids. Germline V CDR1 and CDR2: SEHNR, FQNEAQ (reference sequence). The V gene end was trimmed by 3 bases and the J gene end by 5 bases; junction bases not matched to a gene: 0. Study-wide results and caveats: Circulating GvH clones peaking coincided with falling HvG clones soon after transplant. GvH clones turned up in recipient marrow; some had shown up first in ileum or blood.

Method: immunoSEQ multiplex PCR; TCRdb's copy keeps in-frame clones and lacks some. The sample carries about 98,000 clones, more than 75% recorded once. The material sequenced was PBMCs, taken 255 days after intestinal transplant. The clonotype comes from a human patient who received an intestinal transplant, so some T cells may come from the graft donor. V is TRBV7-9 and J is TRBJ2-5; 7 bases line up with TRBD2. CDR3 in amino acids: CASSFSGETQYF. The CDR3 DNA reads TGTGCCAGCAGCTTTAGCGGGGAGACCCAGTACTTC.